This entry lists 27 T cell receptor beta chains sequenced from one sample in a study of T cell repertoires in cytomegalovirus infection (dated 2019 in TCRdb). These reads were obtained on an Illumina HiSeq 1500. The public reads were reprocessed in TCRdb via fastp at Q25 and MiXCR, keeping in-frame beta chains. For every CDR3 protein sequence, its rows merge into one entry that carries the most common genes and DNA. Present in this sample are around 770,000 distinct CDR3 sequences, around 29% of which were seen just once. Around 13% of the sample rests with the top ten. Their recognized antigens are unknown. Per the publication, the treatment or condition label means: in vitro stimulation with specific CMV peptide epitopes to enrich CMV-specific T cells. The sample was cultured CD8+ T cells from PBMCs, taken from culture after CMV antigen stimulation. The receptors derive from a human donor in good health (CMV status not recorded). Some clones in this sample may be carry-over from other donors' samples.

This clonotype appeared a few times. The CDR3 spells CASSLGASWNTEAFF. The DNA of the CDR3 is TGTGCCAGCAGCTTAGGGGCCTCCTGGAACACTGAAGCTTTCTTT. The J gene is TRBJ1-1, the V gene TRBV11-2; no clear D. V dropped 1 base and J dropped 1 base, with 10 bases sitting between them. The CDR3 extends over 15 amino acids. The germline V gene has CDR1 SGHAT and CDR2 FQNNGV. Full variable domain (rest looked up from reference TRBV11-2 and TRBJ1-1): EAGVAQSPRYKIIEKRQSVAFWCNPISGHATLYWYQQILGQGPKLLIQFQNNGVVDDSQLPKDRFSAERLKGVDSTLKIQPAKLEDSAVYLCASSLGASWNTEAFFGQGTRLTVV.

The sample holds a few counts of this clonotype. In DNA form, the CDR3 reads TGTGCCAGCAGCTTAGTGCGTAGCGAGCAGTACTTC. Its protein is CASSLVRSEQYF. The chain has TRBV7-6 and TRBJ2-7; D remains ambiguous. CDR3 length: 12 residues. CDR1 and CDR2 from the germline V gene are SGHVS and FNYEAQ. Trimming stripped 1 base from V and 6 bases from J, with 7 bases between.

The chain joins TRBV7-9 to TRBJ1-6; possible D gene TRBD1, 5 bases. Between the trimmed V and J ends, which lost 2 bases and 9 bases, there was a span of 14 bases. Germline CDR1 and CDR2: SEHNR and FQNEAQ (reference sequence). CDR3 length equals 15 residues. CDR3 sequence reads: CASSLTGQGVSPLHF. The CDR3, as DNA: TGTGCCAGCAGCTTAACTGGGCAGGGTGTTTCACCCCTCCACTTT.

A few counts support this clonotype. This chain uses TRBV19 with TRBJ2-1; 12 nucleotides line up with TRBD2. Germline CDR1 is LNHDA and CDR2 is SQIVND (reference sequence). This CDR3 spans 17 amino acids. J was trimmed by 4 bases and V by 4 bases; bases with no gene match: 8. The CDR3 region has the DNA TGTGCCAGTAGTACCTCCCTAGCGGGGGGGAATTACAATGAGCAGTTCTTC. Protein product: CASSTSLAGGNYNEQFF. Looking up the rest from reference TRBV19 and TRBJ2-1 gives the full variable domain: DGGITQSPKYLFRKEGQNVTLSCEQNLNHDAMYWYRQDPGQGLRLIYYSQIVNDFQKGDIAEGYSVSREKKESFPLTVTSAQKNPTAFYLCASSTSLAGGNYNEQFFGPGTRLTVL.

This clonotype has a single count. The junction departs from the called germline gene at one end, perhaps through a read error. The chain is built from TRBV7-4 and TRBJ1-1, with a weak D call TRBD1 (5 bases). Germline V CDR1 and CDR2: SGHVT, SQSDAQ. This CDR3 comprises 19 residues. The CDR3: CASSLDIWGGGDVDTKAFF. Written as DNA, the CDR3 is TGTGCCAGCAGCTTAGATATATGGGGGGGAGGAGATGTGGACACTAAAGCTTTCTTT.

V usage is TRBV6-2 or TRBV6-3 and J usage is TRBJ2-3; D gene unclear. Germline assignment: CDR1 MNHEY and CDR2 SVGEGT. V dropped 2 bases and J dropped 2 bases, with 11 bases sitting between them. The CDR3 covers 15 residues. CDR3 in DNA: TGTGCCAGCAGTTACGAACTAACTTTCACAGATACGCAGTATTTT. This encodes CASSYELTFTDTQYF.

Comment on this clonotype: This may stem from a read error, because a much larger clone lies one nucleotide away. CDR3 residues: CTSSPRQGSYEQYF. The CDR3 DNA reads as TGTACCAGCAGCCCTAGACAGGGTTCCTACGAGCAGTACTTC. This chain joins TRBV7-4 and TRBJ2-7; TRBD1 agrees at 7 bases. The germline V gene encodes CDR1 SGHVT and CDR2 SQSDAQ. The CDR3 totals 14 residues.

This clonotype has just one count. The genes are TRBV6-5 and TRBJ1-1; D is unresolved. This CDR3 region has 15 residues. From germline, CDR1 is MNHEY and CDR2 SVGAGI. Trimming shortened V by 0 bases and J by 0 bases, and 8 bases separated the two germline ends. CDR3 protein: CASSYSPTLNTEAFF. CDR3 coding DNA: TGTGCCAGCAGTTACTCGCCCACATTGAACACTGAAGCTTTCTTT.

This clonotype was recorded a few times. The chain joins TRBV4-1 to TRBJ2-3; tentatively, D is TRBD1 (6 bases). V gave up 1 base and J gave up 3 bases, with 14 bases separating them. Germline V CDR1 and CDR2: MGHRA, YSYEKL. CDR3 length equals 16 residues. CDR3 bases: TGCGCCAGCAGCCAAGCTTGGGGGCCGAGTACAGATACGCAGTATTTT. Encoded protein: CASSQAWGPSTDTQYF.

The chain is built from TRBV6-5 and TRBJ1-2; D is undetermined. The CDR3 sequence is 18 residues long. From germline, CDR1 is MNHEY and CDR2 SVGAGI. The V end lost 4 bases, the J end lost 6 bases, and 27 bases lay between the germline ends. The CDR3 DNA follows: TGTGCCAGCAGTTCCCTGGAGGTGAAGATAGGGAACTTAGATGGCTACACCTTC. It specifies CASSSLEVKIGNLDGYTF.

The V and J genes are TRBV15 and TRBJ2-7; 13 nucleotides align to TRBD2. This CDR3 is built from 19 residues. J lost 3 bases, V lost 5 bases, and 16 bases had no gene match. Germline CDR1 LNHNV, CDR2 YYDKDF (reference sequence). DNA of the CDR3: TGTGCCACCAGCGACGGACTAGCGGGGGCTATTCGTCTGGGCTACGAGCAGTACTTC. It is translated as CATSDGLAGAIRLGYEQYF.

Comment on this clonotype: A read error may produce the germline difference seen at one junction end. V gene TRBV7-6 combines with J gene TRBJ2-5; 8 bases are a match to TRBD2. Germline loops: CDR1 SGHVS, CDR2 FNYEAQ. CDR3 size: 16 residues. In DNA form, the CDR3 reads TGTGCTAGCAGCTTAACAGCGGGGGATTGGCAAGAGACCCAGTACTTC. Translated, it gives CASSLTAGDWQETQYF.

This CDR3 is CASSPTPGPQHF. The CDR3 DNA reads as TGTGCCAGTAGCCCTACTCCAGGCCCCCAGCATTTT. This chain uses TRBV19 with TRBJ1-5; D gene uncertain. CDR1 and CDR2 from the germline V gene are LNHDA and SQIVND (reference sequence). The CDR3 runs 12 residues. V dropped 6 bases and J dropped 10 bases, with 13 bases sitting between them.

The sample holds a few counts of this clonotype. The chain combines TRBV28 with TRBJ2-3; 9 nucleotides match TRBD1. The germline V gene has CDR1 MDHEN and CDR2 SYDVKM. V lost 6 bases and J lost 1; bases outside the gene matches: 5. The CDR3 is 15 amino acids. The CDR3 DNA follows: TGTGCCAGCAGACTACAGGGGGCTGGCACAGATACGCAGTATTTT. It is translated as CASRLQGAGTDTQYF.

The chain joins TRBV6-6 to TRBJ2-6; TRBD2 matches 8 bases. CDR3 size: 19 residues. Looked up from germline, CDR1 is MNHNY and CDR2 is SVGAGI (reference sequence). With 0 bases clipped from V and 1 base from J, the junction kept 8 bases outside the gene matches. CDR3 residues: CASSYSSGGGASGANVLTF. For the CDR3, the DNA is TGTGCCAGCAGTTACTCCTCCGGGGGGGGAGCTTCTGGGGCCAACGTCCTGACTTTC.

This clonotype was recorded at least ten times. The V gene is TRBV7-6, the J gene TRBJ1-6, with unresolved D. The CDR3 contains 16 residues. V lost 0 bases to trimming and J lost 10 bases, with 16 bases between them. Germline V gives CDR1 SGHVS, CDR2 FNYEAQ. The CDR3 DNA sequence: TGTGCCAGCAGCTTAGCCCGTCAGGACGGGCAATCACCCCTCCACTTT. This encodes CASSLARQDGQSPLHF.

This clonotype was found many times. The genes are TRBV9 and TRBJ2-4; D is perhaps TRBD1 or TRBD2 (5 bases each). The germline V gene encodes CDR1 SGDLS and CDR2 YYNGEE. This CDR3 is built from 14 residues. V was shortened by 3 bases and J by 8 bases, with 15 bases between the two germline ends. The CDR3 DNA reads TGTGCCAGCAGCGCCGGGACGGCAAGGGACATTCAGTACTTC. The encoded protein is CASSAGTARDIQYF.

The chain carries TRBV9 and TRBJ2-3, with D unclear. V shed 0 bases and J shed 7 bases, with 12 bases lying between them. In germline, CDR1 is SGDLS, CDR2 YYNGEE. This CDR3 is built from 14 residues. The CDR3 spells CASSVVAARNTQYF. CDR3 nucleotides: TGTGCCAGCAGCGTAGTGGCGGCTAGGAATACGCAGTATTTT.

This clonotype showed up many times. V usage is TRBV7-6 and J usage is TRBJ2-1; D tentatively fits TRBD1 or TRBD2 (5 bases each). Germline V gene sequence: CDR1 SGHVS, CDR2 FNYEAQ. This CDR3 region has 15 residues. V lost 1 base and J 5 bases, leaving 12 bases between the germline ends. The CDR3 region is CASSLDRGEHNEQFF. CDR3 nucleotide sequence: TGTGCCAGCAGCTTAGACCGAGGGGAGCACAATGAGCAGTTCTTC.

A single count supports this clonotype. The CDR3 nucleotides read TGCGCCAGCAGCCAAGAGAGGACAGGGGTTGAGACCCAGTACTTC. Translation gives CASSQERTGVETQYF. The chain uses TRBV4-3 and TRBJ2-5; 9 nucleotides align to TRBD1. Germline CDR1 is LGHNA and CDR2 is YSLEER. V lost 0 bases and J lost 5; bases outside the gene matches: 4. The CDR3 is 15 amino acids.

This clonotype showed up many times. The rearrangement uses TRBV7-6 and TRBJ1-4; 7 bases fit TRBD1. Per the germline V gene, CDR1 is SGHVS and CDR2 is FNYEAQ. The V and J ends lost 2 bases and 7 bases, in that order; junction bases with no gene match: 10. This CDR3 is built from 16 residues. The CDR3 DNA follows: TGTGCCAGCAGCTTAAGCTCCGGGACAGTTGGTGAAAAACTGTTTTTT. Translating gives CASSLSSGTVGEKLFF.

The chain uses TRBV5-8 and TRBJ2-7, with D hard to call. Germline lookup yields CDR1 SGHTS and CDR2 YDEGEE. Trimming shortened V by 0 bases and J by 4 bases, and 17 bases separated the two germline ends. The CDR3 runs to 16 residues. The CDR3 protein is CASSLDLFEPRYEQYF. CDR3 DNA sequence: TGTGCCAGCAGCTTGGATTTGTTTGAGCCGCGATACGAGCAGTACTTC. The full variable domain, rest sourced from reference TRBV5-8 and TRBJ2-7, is EAGVTQSPTHLIKTRGQQATLRCSPISGHTSVYWYQQALGLGLQFLLWYDEGEERNRGNFPPRFSGRQFPNYSSELNVNALELEDSALYLCASSLDLFEPRYEQYFGPGTRLTVT.

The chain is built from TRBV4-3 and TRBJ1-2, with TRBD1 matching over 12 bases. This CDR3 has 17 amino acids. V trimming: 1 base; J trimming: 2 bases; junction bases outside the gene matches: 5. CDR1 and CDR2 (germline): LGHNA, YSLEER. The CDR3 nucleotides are TGCGCCAGCAGCCAAGTGGCGGGACAGGGGGCGAACTATGGCTACACCTTC. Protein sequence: CASSQVAGQGANYGYTF.

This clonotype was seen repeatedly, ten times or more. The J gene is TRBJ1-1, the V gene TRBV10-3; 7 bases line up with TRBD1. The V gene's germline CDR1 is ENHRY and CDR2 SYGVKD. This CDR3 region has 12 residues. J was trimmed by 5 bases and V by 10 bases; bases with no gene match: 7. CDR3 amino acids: CATREGATEAFF. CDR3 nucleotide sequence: TGTGCCACCAGAGAGGGGGCGACTGAAGCTTTCTTT.

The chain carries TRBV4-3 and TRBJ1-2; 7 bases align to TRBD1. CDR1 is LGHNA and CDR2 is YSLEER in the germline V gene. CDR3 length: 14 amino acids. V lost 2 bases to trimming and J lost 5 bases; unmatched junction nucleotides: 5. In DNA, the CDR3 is TGCGCCAGCAGCCAACACGGGACAGATTATGGCTACACCTTC. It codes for CASSQHGTDYGYTF.

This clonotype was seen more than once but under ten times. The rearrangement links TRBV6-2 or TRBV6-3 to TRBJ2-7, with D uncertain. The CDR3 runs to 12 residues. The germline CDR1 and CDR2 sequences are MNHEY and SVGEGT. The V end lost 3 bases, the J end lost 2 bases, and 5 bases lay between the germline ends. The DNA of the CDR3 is TGTGCCAGCAGTTATAACACCTACGAGCAGTACGTC. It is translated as CASSYNTYEQYV.

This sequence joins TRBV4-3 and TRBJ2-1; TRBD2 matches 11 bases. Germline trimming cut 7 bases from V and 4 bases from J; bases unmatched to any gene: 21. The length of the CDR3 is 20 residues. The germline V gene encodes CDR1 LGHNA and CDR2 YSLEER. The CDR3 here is CASTAKTQDRLAGLYNEQFF. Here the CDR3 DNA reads TGCGCCAGCACCGCCAAGACCCAAGACAGACTAGCGGGACTATACAATGAGCAGTTCTTC.